The T cell receptor (beta chain) under discussion was sequenced for a study of shared clonotypes between healthy human individuals. Findings of the study overall: The sharing of roughly 5% of naive CD4 clonotypes was seen across a handful of donors. Clonotypes not shared had lower generation probabilities than those common to all four donors.

Here immunoSEQ multiplex PCR was the method, and the copy in TCRdb shows in-frame clones only, minus some. The profile shows around 1.9 million clones, just over 90% of them singletons. Notes on this clone: What it binds is unknown.

The CDR3 loop spans 13 amino acids. Per germline, CDR1 MNHNS and CDR2 SASEGT. Trimming stripped 7 bases from V and 4 bases from J, with 13 bases between. Terminally differentiated effector memory CD45RA+ cells were excluded by CCR7 positive selection of CD45RO-negative cells. Sequencing used naive CD8+ T cells from PBMCs. This TCR derives from a man aged 18 to 29 in good health. Some clones in this sample may be carry-over from other donors' samples. This chain links TRBV6-1 with TRBJ1-2; D possibly corresponds to TRBD1 (5 bases). The CDR3 is CASTGHASYGYTF. DNA for the CDR3: TGTGCCAGCACCGGACATGCGAGCTATGGCTACACCTTC.